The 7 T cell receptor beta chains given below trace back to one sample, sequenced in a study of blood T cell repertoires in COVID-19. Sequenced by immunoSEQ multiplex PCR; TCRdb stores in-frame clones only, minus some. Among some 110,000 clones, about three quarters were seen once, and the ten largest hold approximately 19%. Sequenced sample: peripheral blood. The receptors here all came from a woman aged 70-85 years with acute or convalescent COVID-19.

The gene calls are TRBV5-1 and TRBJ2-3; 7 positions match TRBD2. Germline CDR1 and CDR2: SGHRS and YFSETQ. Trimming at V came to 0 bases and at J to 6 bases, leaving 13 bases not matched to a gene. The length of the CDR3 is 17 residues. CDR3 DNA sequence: TGCGCCAGCAGCTTGGATCGGACTAGAAGGTTCACCGATACGCAGTATTTT. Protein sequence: CASSLDRTRRFTDTQYF.

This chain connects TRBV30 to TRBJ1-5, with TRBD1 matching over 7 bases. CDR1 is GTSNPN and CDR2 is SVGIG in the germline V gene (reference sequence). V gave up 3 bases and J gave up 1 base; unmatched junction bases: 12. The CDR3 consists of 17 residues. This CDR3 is CAWSRGAGGSSNQPQHF. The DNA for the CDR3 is TGTGCCTGGAGCCGCGGGGCAGGGGGATCGAGCAATCAGCCCCAGCATTTT. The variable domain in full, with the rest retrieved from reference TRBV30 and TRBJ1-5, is SQTIHQWPATLVQPVGSPLSLECTVEGTSNPNLYWYRQAAGRGLQLLFYSVGIGQISSEVPQNLSASRPQDRQFILSSKKLLLSDSGFYLCAWSRGAGGSSNQPQHFGDGTRLSIL.

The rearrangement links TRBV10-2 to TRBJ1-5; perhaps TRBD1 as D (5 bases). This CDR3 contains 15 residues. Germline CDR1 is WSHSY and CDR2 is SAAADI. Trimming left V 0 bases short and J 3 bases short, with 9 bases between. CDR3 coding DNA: TGCGCCAGCAGTGAGTCAGGAGGGGCCAATCAGCCCCAGCATTTT. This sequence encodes CASSESGGANQPQHF.

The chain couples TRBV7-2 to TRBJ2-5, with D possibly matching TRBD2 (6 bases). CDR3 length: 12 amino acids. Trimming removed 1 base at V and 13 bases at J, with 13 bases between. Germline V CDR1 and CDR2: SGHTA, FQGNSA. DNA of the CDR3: TGTGCCAGCAGCTTAGGGGGCGCGGGAACGTACTTC. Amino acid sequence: CASSLGGAGTYF.

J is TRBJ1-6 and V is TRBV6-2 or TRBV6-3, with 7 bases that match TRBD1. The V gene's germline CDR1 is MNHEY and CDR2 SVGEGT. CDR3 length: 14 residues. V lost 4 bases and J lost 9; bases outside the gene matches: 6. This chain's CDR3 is CASSFTGEGSPLHF. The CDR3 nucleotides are TGTGCCAGCAGTTTCACAGGGGAAGGTTCACCCCTCCACTTT.

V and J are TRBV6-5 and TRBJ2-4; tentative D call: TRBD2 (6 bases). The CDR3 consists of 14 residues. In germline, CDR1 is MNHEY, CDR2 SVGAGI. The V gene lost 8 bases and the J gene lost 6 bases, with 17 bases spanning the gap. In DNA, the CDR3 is TGTGCCAGCCTGCCGGGACTGAGGGGAAACATTCAGTACTTC. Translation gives CASLPGLRGNIQYF.

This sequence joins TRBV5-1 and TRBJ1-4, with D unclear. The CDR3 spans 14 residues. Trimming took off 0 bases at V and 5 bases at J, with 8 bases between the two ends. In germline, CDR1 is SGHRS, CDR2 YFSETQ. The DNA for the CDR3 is TGCGCCAGCAGCTTGGTAGCGGGGAATGAAAAACTGTTTTTT. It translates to CASSLVAGNEKLFF.